The clone carrying this T cell receptor beta chain appeared a single time. Sequenced by immunoSEQ multiplex PCR; TCRdb stores in-frame clones only, minus some. Among some 100,000 clones listed, just over 90% were seen once. The germline V gene has CDR1 SGHAT and CDR2 FQNNGV. The CDR3 has 15 residues. V shed 5 bases, J shed 3 bases, and the junction held 5 bases outside the gene matches. The data belong to a study of blood T cell repertoires in COVID-19. The chain recombines TRBV11-2 with TRBJ2-1; TRBD1 matches at 9 bases. The TCR comes from a man in his fifties or sixties with acute or convalescent COVID-19. What was sequenced was peripheral blood. The CDR3 is CASSPGTGSYNEQFF. In DNA form, the CDR3 reads TGTGCCAGCAGCCCGGGGACAGGGAGCTACAATGAGCAGTTCTTC.